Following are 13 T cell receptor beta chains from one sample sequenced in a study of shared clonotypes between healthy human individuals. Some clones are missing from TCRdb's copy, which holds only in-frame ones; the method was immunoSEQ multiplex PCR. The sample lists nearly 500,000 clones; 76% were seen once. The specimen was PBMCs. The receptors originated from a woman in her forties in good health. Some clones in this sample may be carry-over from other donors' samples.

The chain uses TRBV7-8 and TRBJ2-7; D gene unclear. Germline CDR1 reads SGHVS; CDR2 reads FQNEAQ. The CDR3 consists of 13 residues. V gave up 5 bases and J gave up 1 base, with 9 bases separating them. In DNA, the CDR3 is TGTGCCAGCAGCCGCGACCTTTCCTACGAGCAGTACTTC. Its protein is CASSRDLSYEQYF.

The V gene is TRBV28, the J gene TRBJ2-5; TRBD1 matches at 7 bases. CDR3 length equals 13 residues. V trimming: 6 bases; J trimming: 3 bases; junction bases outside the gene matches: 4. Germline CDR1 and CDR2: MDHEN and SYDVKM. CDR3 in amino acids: CASRRTGEETQYF. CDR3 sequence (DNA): TGTGCCAGCAGGCGCACAGGGGAAGAGACCCAGTACTTC.

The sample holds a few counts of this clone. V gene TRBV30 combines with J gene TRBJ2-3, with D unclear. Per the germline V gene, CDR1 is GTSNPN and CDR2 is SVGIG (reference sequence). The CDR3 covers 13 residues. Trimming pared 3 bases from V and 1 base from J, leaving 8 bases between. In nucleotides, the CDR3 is TGTGCCTGGAGCTGGGTGGGCACAGATACGCAGTATTTT. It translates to CAWSWVGTDTQYF. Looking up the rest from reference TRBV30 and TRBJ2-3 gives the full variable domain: SQTIHQWPATLVQPVGSPLSLECTVEGTSNPNLYWYRQAAGRGLQLLFYSVGIGQISSEVPQNLSASRPQDRQFILSSKKLLLSDSGFYLCAWSWVGTDTQYFGPGTRLTVL.

The CDR3 reads CSAGASNQPQHF. For the CDR3, the DNA is TGCAGCGCTGGGGCGAGCAATCAGCCCCAGCATTTT. The genes are TRBV29-1 and TRBJ1-5; a weak D match, TRBD1 (5 bases). Deletions cut 7 bases from V and 1 base from J, with 8 bases between. The germline gives CDR1 SQVTM, CDR2 ANQGSEA. The length of the CDR3 is 12 residues.

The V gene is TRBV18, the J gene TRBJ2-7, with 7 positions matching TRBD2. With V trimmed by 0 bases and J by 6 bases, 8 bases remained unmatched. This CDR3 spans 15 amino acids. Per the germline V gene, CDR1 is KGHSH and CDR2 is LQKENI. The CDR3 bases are TGTGCCAGCTCACCACCTACAGGACTAGAGGGCGAGCAGTACTTC. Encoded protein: CASSPPTGLEGEQYF.

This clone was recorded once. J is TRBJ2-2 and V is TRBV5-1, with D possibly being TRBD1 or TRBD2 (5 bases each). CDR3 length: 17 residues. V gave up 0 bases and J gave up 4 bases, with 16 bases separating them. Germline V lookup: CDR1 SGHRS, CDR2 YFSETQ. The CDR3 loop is CASSLVFGKGSTGELFF. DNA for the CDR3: TGCGCCAGCAGCTTGGTTTTTGGGAAGGGGAGCACCGGGGAGCTGTTTTTT.

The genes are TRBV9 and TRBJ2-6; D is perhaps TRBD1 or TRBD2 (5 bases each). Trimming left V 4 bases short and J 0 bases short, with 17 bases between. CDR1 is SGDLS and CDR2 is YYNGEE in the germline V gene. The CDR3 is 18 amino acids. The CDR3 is CASSPRQTTYSGANVLTF. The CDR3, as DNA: TGTGCCAGCAGCCCCCGACAGACTACCTACTCTGGGGCCAACGTCCTGACTTTC.

CDR3 in amino acids: CASREGRGKAEAFF. DNA of the CDR3: TGTGCCAGCCGGGAGGGTAGGGGGAAGGCTGAAGCTTTCTTT. The J gene is TRBJ1-1, the V gene TRBV2; possible D gene TRBD1, 6 bases. Germline V gene sequence: CDR1 SNHLY, CDR2 FYNNEI. The V and J ends lost 8 bases and 6 bases respectively, with 19 bases between them. CDR3 length equals 14 residues.

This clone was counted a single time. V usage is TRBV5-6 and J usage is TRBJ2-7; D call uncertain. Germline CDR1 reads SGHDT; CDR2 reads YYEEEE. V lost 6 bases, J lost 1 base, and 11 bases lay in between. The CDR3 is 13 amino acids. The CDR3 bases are TGTGCCAGCACCCCTCGGTTTTCCTACGAGCAGTACTTC. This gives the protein CASTPRFSYEQYF.

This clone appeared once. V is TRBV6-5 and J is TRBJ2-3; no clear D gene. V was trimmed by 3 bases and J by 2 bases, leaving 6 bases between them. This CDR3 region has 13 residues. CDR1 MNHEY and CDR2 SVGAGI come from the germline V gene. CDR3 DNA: TGTGCCAGCAGTTATCGGACCACAGATACGCAGTATTTT. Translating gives CASSYRTTDTQYF.

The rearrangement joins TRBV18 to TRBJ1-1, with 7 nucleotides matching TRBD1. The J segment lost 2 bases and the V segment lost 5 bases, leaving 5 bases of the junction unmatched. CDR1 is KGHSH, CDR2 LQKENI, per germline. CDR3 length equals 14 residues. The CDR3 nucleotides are TGTGCCAGCTCAATGGGACAGTCTAACACTGAAGCTTTCTTT. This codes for CASSMGQSNTEAFF. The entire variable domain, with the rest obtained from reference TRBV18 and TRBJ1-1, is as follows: NAGVMQNPRHLVRRRGQEARLRCSPMKGHSHVYWYRQLPEEGLKFMVYLQKENIIDESGMPKERFSAEFPKEGPSILRIQQVVRGDSAAYFCASSMGQSNTEAFFGQGTRLTVV.

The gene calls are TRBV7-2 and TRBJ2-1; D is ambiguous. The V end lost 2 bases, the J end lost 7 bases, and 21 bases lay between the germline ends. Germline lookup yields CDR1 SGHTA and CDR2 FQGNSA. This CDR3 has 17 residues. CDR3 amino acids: CASSLISGVGRRNEQFF. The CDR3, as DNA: TGTGCCAGCAGCTTAATTAGTGGGGTTGGAAGAAGGAATGAGCAGTTCTTC.

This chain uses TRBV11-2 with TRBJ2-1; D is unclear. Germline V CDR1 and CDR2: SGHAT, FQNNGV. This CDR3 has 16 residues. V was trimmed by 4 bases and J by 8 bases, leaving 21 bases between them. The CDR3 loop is CASSSPLDVFTYEQFF. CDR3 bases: TGTGCCAGCAGCTCCCCTTTGGACGTTTTTACATATGAGCAGTTCTTC.